This is a list of T cell receptor beta chains from one sample in a study of blood T cells in healthy people across ages. One entry per CDR3 protein results from TCRdb running MiXCR on the 5' RACE reads. The repertoire has about 940,000 distinct CDR3 sequences, about 44% of them found once; the top ten carry 10% to 15%. The sequenced material came from blood. These receptor sequences come from a man aged 25 to 40 in good health. CDR3s include the opening cysteine and the closing phenylalanine or tryptophan. Fields, in order: V gene, J gene, CDR3 protein.

TRBV4-2	TRBJ1-2	CASSQVSGTGGAALYGYTF
TRBV9	TRBJ2-7	CASSVGTSGTQYF
TRBV24-1	TRBJ1-2	CATREPTGGGYTF
TRBV20-1	TRBJ2-3	CSAPKVDTQYF
TRBV6-2/TRBV6-3	TRBJ2-3	CASRAGGGSNTDTQYF
TRBV9	TRBJ2-3	CASSVGASNTDTQYF
TRBV24-1	TRBJ2-1	CATSDPGLAGGSSYNEQFF
TRBV6-1	TRBJ1-6	CASSMKGFGVKVSYNSPLHF
TRBV2	TRBJ2-1	CASTRSGGHEQFF
TRBV25-1	TRBJ2-5	CASSESWTSGGGYQETQYF
TRBV6-2/TRBV6-3	TRBJ1-2	CASSVAGTGSYGYTF
TRBV20-1	TRBJ1-2	CSARDRDSYYGYTF
TRBV7-2	TRBJ2-3	CASSLRQSSTDTQYF
TRBV5-1	NA	CASSAINREDEQYF
TRBV9	TRBJ2-7	CASSGSTDRGSYEQYF
TRBV12-3/TRBV12-4	TRBJ2-3	CASSLRMLGTDTQYF
TRBV6-2/TRBV6-3	TRBJ1-6	CASRPTITGKYDSPLHF
TRBV20-1	TRBJ2-7	CSAEQSFREQYF
TRBV27	TRBJ1-2	CASSVRQDPNGYTF
TRBV5-5	TRBJ2-1	CASSSRVSYNEQFF
TRBV7-9	TRBJ2-3	CASNLLAGPLDTQYF
TRBV9	TRBJ2-3	CASSVGALAGDTQYF
TRBV6-2/TRBV6-3	TRBJ2-7	CASSYSRGAGGYEQYF